The T cell receptor beta chain described here comes from a study of T cells in Graves' hyperthyroidism and ophthalmopathy (dated by TCRdb to between 2018 and 2021). For the wider study: Peripheral blood was collected at initial diagnosis, before any treatment. TCR V-J signatures able to tell the groups apart were searched for in a discovery cohort of 100 patients, of whom more than 40 had Graves' ophthalmopathy and about 60 had stable Graves' hyperthyroidism. Prospective prediction of ophthalmopathy was tested in an independent validation cohort consisting of roughly 19 hyperthyroidism patients and approximately 16 patients who later progressed to ophthalmopathy. For training and testing, the 80 to 100 patients in the discovery cohort were randomly divided in a 7:3 ratio. Thyroid tissue and blood T-cell repertoires from roughly six Graves' hyperthyroidism patients were also compared in the study. Once sampling was done, hyperthyroidism patients were given methimazole at a starting dose of 30 mg daily, whereas ophthalmopathy patients were given high-dose intravenous methylprednisolone. TCR Vbeta CDR3 sequencing of 120 to 150 peripheral blood samples (43 ophthalmopathy, roughly 72 hyperthyroidism and 17 progressor patients) is reported in the paper.

Note on this clonotype: Its antigen remains unidentified. Base qualities are not recorded, but no much larger clone differs from it by a single base.

Hyperthyroidism patients were aged 18 to 65 years and newly diagnosed, with disease duration of less than 2 months. Patients with uncontrolled infections, other autoimmune diseases, pregnancy or lactation were excluded. Diagnoses relied on clinical symptoms, serum thyroxine and TRAb, thyroid ultrasound and orbital computed tomography. Blood from progressor patients was collected at the time of first diagnosis with hyperthyroidism, before any ophthalmopathy symptoms had appeared. PBMCs were isolated from 7.5 to 10 ml of fresh peripheral blood by Ficoll-Paque density gradient centrifugation. Progressor patients were initially diagnosed with Graves' hyperthyroidism and developed ophthalmopathy during follow-up. Total RNA was extracted with Trizol reagent, and quality was checked on an Agilent 2100 Bioanalyzer. General conclusions and limits of the study: In cross-validation, a model built on a 13 V-J signature told ophthalmopathy apart from stable hyperthyroidism with under 90% sensitivity and around 84% specificity, and in testing the same model reached 80%/75%. No statistical method was used to set the sample size in advance, and investigators knew the group allocation. Most expanded thyroid clonotypes (frequency above 0.001) were also detected in blood, suggesting blood repertoires may reflect thyroid immune responses. In validation, the model predicted progression to ophthalmopathy a median of 6.5 months before onset, with approximately 71% sensitivity and just under 75% specificity.

CDR1 and CDR2 (MNHEY, SVGAGI) derive from the germline V gene. Trimming removed 4 bases from V and 2 bases from J; the gene matches leave 4 bases unexplained. From the cysteine up to the phenylalanine, the CDR3 has a length of 16 residues. Here the CDR3 DNA is all that survives: 48 bases in frame from base 1. The TCR beta CDR3 regions were amplified from RNA transcripts. A first-round RT-PCR of the TCR CDR3 used the HTBI primer set with the Qiagen OneStep RT-PCR kit. The libraries were constructed in a second round of multiplex PCR and then size-selected and purified. The libraries were sequenced on an Illumina HiSeq2000 using paired-end 100 bp reads. The published analysis was carried out like this. SOAPnuke was used to process the raw data, throwing out any read that contained adapters or uncalled bases, had a mean Phred below 15, or lacked an exact constant-primer or identifier match. COPE v1.2.5 was used to merge high-quality paired reads, and clonotypes were defined as unique nucleotide sequences. Clonotypes were aligned to IMGT TRBV, TRBD and TRBJ reference segments using MiTCR v1.1. Analysis was restricted to V-J combinations with a frequency above 0.0001, which covered roughly 99% of repertoires. A TCS score was defined as the ratio between F50 (clonal expansion) and ExV (chaos), using BLOSUM62-based TCRdist between CDR3 peptides within each V-J. Welch's t-statistics and random forest reduced several hundred V-J features to about 13, which were used in a naive Bayes classifier (R e1071). Starting from the raw public reads, TCRdb applied fastp trimming at Q25, assembled clones with MiXCR and retained in-frame beta chains. One record per CDR3 amino acid sequence lists the most common genes and DNA. The V and J calls and clone size come from TCRdb's table, not from the authors' own analysis. This sample comprises approximately 400,000 distinct CDR3 sequences, less than 20% of them detected only once. The ten largest clonotypes hold about 27% of the sample.

Specimen: blood. The clonotype comes from a woman aged 18-29 years with Graves' hyperthyroidism that later progressed to Graves' ophthalmopathy. The chain employs TRBV6-5 and TRBJ2-5, with 13 junctional bases fitting TRBD2. CDR3 protein: CASSSGTSGMQETQYF. The DNA is as follows: TGTGCCAGCAGTTCCGGGACTAGCGGGATGCAAGAGACCCAGTACTTC.